Following are 15 T cell receptor beta chains from one sample sequenced in a study of cytomegalovirus exposure and HLA in healthy donors. 60 Vbeta and 13 Jbeta primers were used in PCR. The table came from immunoSEQ multiplex PCR; TCRdb's copy has only in-frame clones and leaves some out. The sample shows 130,000 to 150,000 clones, 73% of them seen only once. The sequenced sample was PBMCs. Receptors were obtained from a human donor in good health.

The rearrangement links TRBV7-8 to TRBJ1-5, with a possible D match to TRBD1 (5 bases). CDR3 length: 16 residues. CDR1 SGHVS and CDR2 FQNEAQ come from the germline V gene. Trimming took 4 bases from V and 0 from J, leaving 13 bases between them. The CDR3 is CASSSLQVYSNQPQHF. DNA for the CDR3: TGTGCCAGCAGCTCGTTACAGGTCTATAGCAATCAGCCCCAGCATTTT.

The chain is built from TRBV6-5 and TRBJ2-3, with 12 bases aligning to TRBD2. The ends lost 6 bases at V and 5 bases at J; junction bases unmatched: 6. Per germline, CDR1 MNHEY and CDR2 SVGAGI. The CDR3 is 15 amino acids. CDR3 DNA: TGTGCCAGCAGATCTACTAGCGGGGGGTTAGATACGCAGTATTTT. It codes for CASRSTSGGLDTQYF.

The chain employs TRBV2 and TRBJ2-1; 8 positions agree with TRBD1. V was clipped by 4 bases and J by 5 bases; unmatched bases: 7. CDR1 SNHLY and CDR2 FYNNEI come from the germline V gene. The CDR3 sequence is 15 residues long. The CDR3 coding sequence is TGTGCCAGCAGTGTGGGGTCAGGGGGCCACAATGAGCAGTTCTTC. Encoded protein: CASSVGSGGHNEQFF.

This chain connects TRBV5-1 to TRBJ1-5, with D unclear. The length of the CDR3 is 14 residues. Germline CDR1 reads SGHRS; CDR2 reads YFSETQ. Trimming took 0 bases from V and 3 from J, leaving 7 bases between them. The CDR3 loop is CASSLGGTNQPQHF. The CDR3 DNA reads as TGCGCCAGCAGCTTGGGAGGAACCAATCAGCCCCAGCATTTT.

This chain connects TRBV27 to TRBJ1-2, with TRBD1 matching 8 bases. The trim removed 6 bases at V and 7 bases at J, leaving 7 bases unmatched. This CDR3 is built from 13 residues. In germline, CDR1 is MNHEY, CDR2 SMNVEV (reference sequence). The CDR3 region has the DNA TGTGCCAGCAGGACCCCAGGGGGCCCTGGCTACACCTTC. As protein: CASRTPGGPGYTF.

This clone has a handful of counts. The J gene is TRBJ2-1, the V gene TRBV7-6, with 8 bases that match TRBD1. Per the germline V gene, CDR1 is SGHVS and CDR2 is FNYEAQ. Germline trimming cut 5 bases from V and 2 bases from J; bases unmatched to any gene: 8. The CDR3 consists of 16 residues. In nucleotides, the CDR3 is TGTGCCAGCAGCGACGAGGACAGGGTCACCTACAATGAGCAGTTCTTC. Its translation is CASSDEDRVTYNEQFF.

The rearrangement links TRBV6-1 to TRBJ1-5; D is unclear. The germline V and J ends were trimmed by 6 bases and 0 bases, with 9 bases remaining between them. Germline V CDR1 and CDR2: MNHNS, SASEGT. CDR3 length: 14 residues. In DNA form, the CDR3 reads TGTGCCAGCAGCCGGGAGTATAGCAATCAGCCCCAGCATTTT. It translates to CASSREYSNQPQHF.

V gene TRBV5-6 combines with J gene TRBJ2-7, with 7 bases lining up with TRBD1. J was trimmed by 3 bases and V by 3 bases; bases with no gene match: 9. The CDR3 spans 15 residues. Germline V gives CDR1 SGHDT, CDR2 YYEEEE. Written as DNA, the CDR3 is TGTGCCAGCAGCTCCGACTGGGACAGCCGCTACGAGCAGTACTTC. Its protein product is CASSSDWDSRYEQYF. Using reference TRBV5-6 and TRBJ2-7 for the parts outside the CDR3, the full variable domain is DAGVTQSPTHLIKTRGQQVTLRCSPKSGHDTVSWYQQALGQGPQFIFQYYEEEERQRGNFPDRFSGHQFPNYSSELNVNALLLGDSALYLCASSSDWDSRYEQYFGPGTRLTVT.

V usage is TRBV7-9 and J usage is TRBJ1-2, with 9 bases matching TRBD1. This CDR3 region has 13 residues. CDR1 and CDR2 (germline): SEHNR, FQNEAQ (reference sequence). After removal of 5 bases from V and 7 bases from J, the junction contained 5 bases not matched to a gene. The CDR3 DNA reads as TGTGCCAGCAGCCTACAGGGGGCAGGTGGCTACACCTTC. This encodes CASSLQGAGGYTF. Full variable domain (remainder filled in from reference TRBV7-9 and TRBJ1-2): DTGVSQNPRHKITKRGQNVTFRCDPISEHNRLYWYRQTLGQGPEFLTYFQNEAQLEKSRLLSDRFSAERPKGSFSTLEIQRTEQGDSAMYLCASSLQGAGGYTFGSGTRLTVV.

The CDR3: CSVSGNTEAFF. DNA for the CDR3: TGCAGCGTCTCGGGGAACACTGAAGCTTTCTTT. The rearrangement links TRBV29-1 to TRBJ1-1; no clear D. Germline V gives CDR1 SQVTM, CDR2 ANQGSEA. V lost 6 bases and J lost 1, with 6 bases in between. The CDR3 length is 11 residues.

This clone came up a few times. V gene TRBV30 combines with J gene TRBJ1-5, with D unclear. The germline V and J ends were trimmed by 5 bases and 3 bases, with 11 bases remaining between them. This CDR3 has 13 amino acids. Germline lookup yields CDR1 GTSNPN and CDR2 SVGIG (reference sequence). The CDR3 coding sequence is TGTGCCTGGTCCGTGGCGGTCAATCAGCCCCAGCATTTT. Residues: CAWSVAVNQPQHF.

This clone was picked up a small number of times. In DNA, the CDR3 is TGTGCCAGCAGCTTATGGGCAGGTGCCGCCTACGAGCAGTACTTC. This encodes CASSLWAGAAYEQYF. The chain employs TRBV7-3 and TRBJ2-7, with D unclear. CDR3 length: 15 residues. Germline V gene lookup returns CDR1 SGHTA and CDR2 FQGTGA. Trimming took off 2 bases at V and 2 bases at J, with 13 bases between the two ends.

The chain recombines TRBV10-3 with TRBJ2-1; D unclear. The CDR3 runs 16 residues. CDR1 ENHRY and CDR2 SYGVKD come from the germline V gene. V lost 2 bases and J lost 0, with 11 bases in between. The CDR3 DNA follows: TGTGCCATCAGTGAGCCTCTAGAAGGCTCCTACAATGAGCAGTTCTTC. Translated: CAISEPLEGSYNEQFF.

The V call is TRBV6-6, the J call TRBJ1-5; 9 bases map to TRBD1. The CDR3 totals 16 residues. Looked up from germline, CDR1 is MNHNY and CDR2 is SVGAGI (reference sequence). The V gene end was trimmed by 6 bases and the J gene end by 0 bases; junction bases not matched to a gene: 6. The CDR3, as DNA: TGTGCCAGCAGGTCCGGGACAGGGCGTAGCAATCAGCCCCAGCATTTT. It codes for CASRSGTGRSNQPQHF.

The chain links TRBV25-1 to TRBJ2-5; D not resolved. The CDR3 is 11 amino acids. Between the trimmed V and J ends, which lost 2 bases and 5 bases, there was a span of 3 bases. The germline V gene has CDR1 MGHDK and CDR2 SYGVNS. CDR3 DNA sequence: TGTGCCAGCAGTGAACAGGAGACCCAGTACTTC. This codes for CASSEQETQYF.